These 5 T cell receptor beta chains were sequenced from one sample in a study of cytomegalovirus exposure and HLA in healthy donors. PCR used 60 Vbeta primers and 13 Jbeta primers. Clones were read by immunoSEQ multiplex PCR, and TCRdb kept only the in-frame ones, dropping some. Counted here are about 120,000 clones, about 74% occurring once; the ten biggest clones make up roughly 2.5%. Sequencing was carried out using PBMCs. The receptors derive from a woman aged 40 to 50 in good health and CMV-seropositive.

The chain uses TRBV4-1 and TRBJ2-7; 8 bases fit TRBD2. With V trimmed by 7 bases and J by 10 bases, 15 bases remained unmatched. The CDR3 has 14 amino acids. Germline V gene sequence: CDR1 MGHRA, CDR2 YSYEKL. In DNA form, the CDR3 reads TGCGCCAGCAACTCTTTCCTAGCGGGCCCTAGACAGTACTTC. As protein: CASNSFLAGPRQYF.

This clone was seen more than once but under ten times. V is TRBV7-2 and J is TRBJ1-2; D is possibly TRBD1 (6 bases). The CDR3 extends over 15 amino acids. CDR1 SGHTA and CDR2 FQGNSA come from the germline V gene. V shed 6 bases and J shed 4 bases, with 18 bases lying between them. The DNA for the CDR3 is TGTGCCAGCAGGGCAGCCTCTTCCAGGGGCTATGGCTACACCTTC. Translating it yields CASRAASSRGYGYTF.

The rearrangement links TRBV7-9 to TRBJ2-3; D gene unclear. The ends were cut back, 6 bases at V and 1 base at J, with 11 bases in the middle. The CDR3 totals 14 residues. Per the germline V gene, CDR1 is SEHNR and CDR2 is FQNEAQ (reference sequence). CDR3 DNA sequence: TGTGCCAGCAGGGCCCTTGCCCGCACAGATACGCAGTATTTT. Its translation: CASRALARTDTQYF.

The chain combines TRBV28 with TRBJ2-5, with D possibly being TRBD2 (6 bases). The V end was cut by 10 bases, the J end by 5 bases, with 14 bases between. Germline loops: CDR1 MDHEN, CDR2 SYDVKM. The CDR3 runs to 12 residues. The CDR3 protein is CATAEGRETQYF. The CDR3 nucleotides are TGTGCCACCGCGGAGGGCCGGGAGACCCAGTACTTC.

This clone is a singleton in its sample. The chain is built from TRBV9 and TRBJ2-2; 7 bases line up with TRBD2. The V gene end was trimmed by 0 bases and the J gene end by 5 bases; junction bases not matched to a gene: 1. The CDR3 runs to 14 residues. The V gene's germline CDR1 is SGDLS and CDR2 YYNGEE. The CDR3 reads CASSVGGGTGELFF. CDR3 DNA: TGTGCCAGCAGCGTAGGGGGGGGAACCGGGGAGCTGTTTTTT.